Sequencing of this TCR beta chain was carried out in a study of blood T cell repertoires in COVID-19. CDR1 is SGHTA, CDR2 FQGNSA, per germline. V was shortened by 3 bases and J by 2 bases, with 11 bases between the two germline ends. CDR3 length equals 15 residues. Data came from immunoSEQ multiplex PCR; TCRdb stores just in-frame clones and leaves some out. Of approximately 230,000 clones listed, 85% to 90% were seen once; the top ten hold roughly 1.4%. Sequenced: peripheral blood. The clonotype was recovered from a man at least 80 years old with acute or convalescent COVID-19. This rearrangement joins TRBV7-2 to TRBJ2-1; D gene ambiguous. CDR3 protein: CASSLSGTPYNEQFF. DNA for the CDR3: TGTGCCAGCAGCTTGTCAGGAACCCCCTACAATGAGCAGTTCTTC.